This T cell receptor (beta chain) derives from a study of immune cell composition in non-small cell lung cancer (dated by TCRdb to about 2017). At the level of the whole study: Histologic subtype, mostly lung adenocarcinoma or squamous cell carcinoma, was determined with H&E together with p63, CK5, Napsin A and TTF-1 immunohistochemistry. Adaptive Biotechnologies TCR-beta sequencing was carried out on about 34 paired NSCLC tumour and non-adjacent lung specimens, as well as on fewer than 30 tumour-only specimens. Supplementary cohort #1 consisted of approximately eleven lung adenocarcinoma cases with paired tumour/lung TCR-beta sequencing and with TIL populations generated to assess tumour reactivity. Several tumour specimens that had TCR-beta data belonged to rare histological subtypes and were left out of the subtype comparisons. The research as a whole found: Smoking pack-years did not significantly correlate with tumour TCR-beta clonality. Top 10 clone scores and productive clonality were significantly higher in lung squamous cell carcinoma than in lung adenocarcinoma tumours. Across 9 to 10 adenocarcinoma cases, TIL tumour reactivity correlated strongly with maximal tumour-associated clone frequency but not with overall clonality. The reactivity cohort included only around eleven cases, and whether tumour-reactive clones share sequences with the dominant in vivo tumour-associated clones was not shown. Nearly half of NSCLC cases had tumour-associated clones >0.5%, found in roughly 35% of adenocarcinomas compared with about 82% of squamous carcinomas.

For this clone: Its binding antigen is unknown. No base quality values were provided; no much bigger clone lies one nucleotide off.

Genomic DNA was isolated with the QIAamp DNA kit from frozen aliquots of single-cell suspensions that had not been sorted. Surgically resected non-small cell lung cancer tissue was used for the tumour samples. Tissues arrived within 2 hours of resection and were immediately processed into single-cell suspensions. Tissue was broken up mechanically, digested enzymatically with DNase I, collagenase I and hyaluronidase for roughly 32 minutes at 37 degrees C, and then filtered and RBC-lysed. V is cut back by 4 bases and J by 3 bases, with 9 bases in the junction unmatched. Spanning cysteine to phenylalanine, the CDR3 consists of 16 amino acids. Only CDR3 DNA remains: 48 bases, in frame from the first base. From the germline V gene, CDR1 is SQVTM and CDR2 is ANQGSEA. A two-step multiplex PCR was used to amplify TCR-beta CDR3 regions from genomic DNA, and Illumina-compatible adaptors were added in the second step. As a commercial immunoSEQ service, TCR-beta immunosequencing was carried out on an Illumina platform. In the paper's pipeline: Repertoires were summarised by productive clonality and by Top 10 Clones, defined as the percentage of T-cell templates derived from the ten most frequent sequences. Productive clonality ranged from 0 to 1, with 1 indicating a monoclonal population. Tumour-associated clones were defined as sequences comprising at least 0.1% of tumour T-cell templates but absent from matched non-adjacent lung, identified via log10 scatter plots. Two-group comparisons used Student's t-tests, stages used ANOVA, and relationships used linear regression, analysed in GraphPad Prism7 and R. TCRdb limited this immuneACCESS table to in-frame rearrangements with V and J called. A share of clones is missing; checked studies link under half to unresolved V genes, and the rest is unexplained. V, J and clone size were drawn from that table, and D and trimming were deduced from the DNA. For this sample the table gives about 4,000 clones, of which about 80% were detected only once. Approximately 22% of the sample belongs to the ten largest clones.

The chain employs TRBV29-1 and TRBJ1-5; 10 central nucleotides agree with TRBD1. The origin of this receptor is a human donor with non-small cell lung cancer. Sample: lung tumor tissue. CDR3 region: CSVGLSGTGVNQPQHF. The nucleotide sequence is TGCAGCGTTGGCCTGAGTGGGACAGGGGTCAATCAGCCCCAGCATTTT.